A selection of T cell receptor beta chains follows, all from one sample in a study of beta chain features in type 1 diabetes. This table comes from immunoSEQ multiplex PCR, and its TCRdb copy is limited to in-frame clones, with some not included. The table shows about 410,000 clones, with around 13% occurring only once. Sequencing was carried out using naive CD4+ T cells from blood. The receptors come from a man younger than 45 in good health. Both conserved end residues are part of each CDR3. A D gene is named only where the DNA matches it firmly. Size values are once, few and many counts, or a class for expanded clones, and some rows have none.

V gene	clone size	J gene	D gene	CDR3 protein	CDR3 DNA
TRBV16	few	TRBJ1-2	TRBD1	CASSQRLQGRNGYTF	TGTGCCAGCAGCCAACGCCTACAGGGGAGGAATGGCTACACCTTC
TRBV4-1	.	TRBJ2-5	TRBD1	CASSPRQGETQYF	TGCGCCAGCAGCCCGAGACAGGGCGAGACCCAGTACTTC
TRBV5-4	.	TRBJ1-1	.	CASRLGDSTEAFF	TGTGCCAGCAGGCTGGGGGATTCCACTGAAGCTTTCTTT
TRBV2	few	TRBJ2-5	.	CASSAESTQYF	TGTGCCAGCAGTGCCGAGTCGACCCAGTACTTC
TRBV5-1	few	TRBJ2-1	.	CASRTVSYNEQFF	TGCGCCAGCAGGACAGTCTCCTACAATGAGCAGTTCTTC
TRBV7-2	few	TRBJ2-1	.	CASSLALGRQFF	TGTGCCAGCAGCTTAGCGTTGGGGAGGCAGTTCTTC
TRBV6-6	.	TRBJ1-2	.	CASSYRRGSNYGYTF	TGTGCCAGCAGTTACCGCCGGGGGTCAAACTATGGCTACACCTTC
TRBV30	few	TRBJ1-1	.	CAWKSYTEAFF	TGTGCCTGGAAGAGTTACACTGAAGCTTTCTTT
TRBV2	.	TRBJ2-1	TRBD2	CASSEALAGGSQEVF	TGTGCCAGCAGTGAAGCGTTAGCGGGAGGGTCCCAGGAGGTCTTC
TRBV7-6	.	TRBJ2-3	.	CASSRTDTQYF	TGTGCCAGCAGTCGCACAGATACGCAGTATTTT
TRBV30	few	TRBJ2-1	TRBD2	CAWSRLAGVNEQFF	TGTGCCTGGAGTCGACTAGCGGGGGTCAATGAGCAGTTCTTC
TRBV9	few	TRBJ2-3	.	CASTPDRHTQYF	TGTGCCAGCACCCCAGACCGGCATACGCAGTATTTT
TRBV7-2	few	TRBJ2-5	TRBD2	CASSLVGTSVETQYF	TGTGCCAGCAGCTTAGTGGGGACTAGCGTGGAGACCCAGTACTTC
TRBV5-4	.	TRBJ2-5	TRBD2	CASSSGGETQYF	TGTGCCAGCAGCTCGGGGGGAGAGACCCAGTACTTC
TRBV18	.	TRBJ1-4	.	CASSPGPVNEKLFF	TGTGCCAGCTCACCGGGGCCAGTTAATGAAAAACTGTTTTTT
TRBV7-9	.	TRBJ1-1	.	CASSPIAQDEAFF	TGTGCCAGCTCTCCTATCGCCCAGGACGAAGCTTTCTTT